The entry below gives a single T cell receptor (beta chain) sequence along with its context. Other DNA sequences in the same sample also yield this CDR3. Sequenced by immunoSEQ multiplex PCR; TCRdb stores in-frame clones only, minus some. This table has about 1.1 million clones, around three quarters appearing once. This specimen belongs to a study of shared clonotypes between healthy human individuals. Deletions cut 5 bases from V and 1 base from J, with 12 bases between. There are 14 residues in the CDR3. Germline CDR1 is SGHRS and CDR2 is YFSETQ. The sequence came from a man in his late teens or twenties in good health. Some clones in this sample may be carry-over from other donors' samples. Material: memory CD4+ T cells from PBMCs. Documented subset: CD45RA-negative fraction. This chain connects TRBV5-1 to TRBJ1-1; D possibly corresponds to TRBD1 (5 bases). Here the CDR3 reads CASSFQGGNTEAFF. The CDR3 nucleotides are TGCGCCAGCAGTTTCCAGGGAGGGAACACTGAAGCTTTCTTT.